The T cell receptor beta chain described here comes from a study of human T cells and chemical hapten exposure. About the study: The patients were mostly female; they had alopecia areata, totalis or universalis.

Noted time point: patch test 2, 6 weeks after DPC sensitization. Treatment specified: therapeutic diphenylcyclopropenone sensitization with weekly scalp DPC. During construction of the library, unique molecular identifiers were attached to individual cDNA molecules for quantitative, reproducible TCR counting. Authors' processing steps: The number of TCRs in each sample had a median of about 96,000 and spanned roughly 23,224 to 750,000. TCRdb redid the calling of the RACE reads with MiXCR, one entry per CDR3 protein. The V and J calls were determined by TCRdb, not by the authors. Among under 450,000 distinct CDR3 sequences listed, more than 5% were seen once. Study-wide findings and caveats: Sensitization with DPC brought no change to TCRs above 1 in 1000 in frequency.

This clonotype has only a few counts. The antigen is undetermined. This sample comprised whole blood, obtained in connection with sensitization to the hapten diphenylcyclopropenone (DPC). The sequence was collected from a woman in her late teens or twenties with alopecia areata. Some clones in this sample may be carry-over from other donors' samples.

The CDR3 bases are TGCAGCGCTTCTTTGGGGACACTACAAGAGACCCAGTACTTC. It is translated as CSASLGTLQETQYF. The J gene is TRBJ2-5, the V gene TRBV29-1; D is possibly TRBD1 (6 bases). Looked up from germline, CDR1 is SQVTM and CDR2 is ANQGSEA. This CDR3 contains 14 residues. Trimming took 7 bases from V and 2 from J, leaving 17 bases between them. The complete variable domain, with remaining parts taken from reference TRBV29-1 and TRBJ2-5, reads SAVISQKPSRDICQRGTSLTIQCQVDSQVTMMFWYRQQPGQSLTLIATANQGSEATYESGFVIDKFPISRPNLTFSTLTVSNMSPEDSSIYLCSASLGTLQETQYFGPGTRLLVL.